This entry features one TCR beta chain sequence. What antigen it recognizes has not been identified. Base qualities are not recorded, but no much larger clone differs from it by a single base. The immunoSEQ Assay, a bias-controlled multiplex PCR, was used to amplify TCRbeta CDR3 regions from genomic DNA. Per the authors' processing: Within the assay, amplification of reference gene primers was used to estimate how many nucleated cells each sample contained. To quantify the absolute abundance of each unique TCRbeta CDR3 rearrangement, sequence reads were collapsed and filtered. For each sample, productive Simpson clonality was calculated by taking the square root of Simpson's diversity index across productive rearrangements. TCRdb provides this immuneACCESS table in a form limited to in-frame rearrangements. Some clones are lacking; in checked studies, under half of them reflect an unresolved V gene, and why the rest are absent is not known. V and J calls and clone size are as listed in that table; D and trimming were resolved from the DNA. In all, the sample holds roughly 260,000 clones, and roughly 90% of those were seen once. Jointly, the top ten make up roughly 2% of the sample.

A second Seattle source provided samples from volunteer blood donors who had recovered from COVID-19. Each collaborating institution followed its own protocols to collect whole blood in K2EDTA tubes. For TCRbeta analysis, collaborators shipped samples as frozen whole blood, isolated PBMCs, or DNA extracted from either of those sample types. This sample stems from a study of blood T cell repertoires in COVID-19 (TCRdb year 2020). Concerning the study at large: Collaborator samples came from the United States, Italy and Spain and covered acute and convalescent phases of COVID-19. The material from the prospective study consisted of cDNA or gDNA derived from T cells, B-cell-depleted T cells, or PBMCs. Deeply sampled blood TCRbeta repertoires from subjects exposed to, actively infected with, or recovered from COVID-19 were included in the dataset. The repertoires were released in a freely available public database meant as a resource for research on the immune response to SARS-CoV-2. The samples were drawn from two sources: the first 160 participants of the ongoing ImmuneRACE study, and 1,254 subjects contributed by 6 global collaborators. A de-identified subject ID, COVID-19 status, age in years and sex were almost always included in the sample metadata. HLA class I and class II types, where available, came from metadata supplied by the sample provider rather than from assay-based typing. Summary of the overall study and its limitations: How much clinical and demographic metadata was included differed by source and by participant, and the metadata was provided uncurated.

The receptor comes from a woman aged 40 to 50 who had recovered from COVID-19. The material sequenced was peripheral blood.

Read as DNA, the sequence is TGTGCCAGCAGCCTTTTCGCGACGGCGGTCCAAGAGACCCAGTACTTC. The encoded protein is CASSLFATAVQETQYF. This sequence uses TRBV5-5 and TRBJ2-5; the D gene remains uncertain. The germline V gene (reference sequence) yields SGHKS for CDR1 and YYEKEE for CDR2. The junction shows trimming of 4 bases on V and 1 base on J, plus 17 bases between the germline ends. Including cysteine and phenylalanine, the CDR3 has 16 amino acids. This entry keeps only the CDR3 DNA: 48 bases, framed from base 1.